This T cell receptor beta chain is drawn from a study of T cells after yellow fever vaccination. 5'RACE template switching generated TCR cDNA, adding a universal primer site and UMIs. TCRdb re-called the 5' RACE reads with MiXCR, one entry per CDR3 protein. The data hold about 73,000 distinct CDR3 sequences, with approximately 7.5% observed a single time. The CDR3 totals 15 residues. The ends were cut back, 5 bases at V and 6 bases at J, with 18 bases in the middle. This clonotype was recorded many times. This sequence originates from a young man who received the YFV17D yellow fever vaccine. J is TRBJ2-3 and V is TRBV12-3 or TRBV12-4, with unresolved D. The material sequenced was CD8+ T cells sorted from PBMCs, taken on the day of the yellow fever booster vaccination. CDR3 nucleotide sequence: TGTGCCAGCAGTCCCCCAGCCATGACGGCTGATACGCAGTATTTT. This gives the protein CASSPPAMTADTQYF.